This T cell receptor beta chain was recorded in a study of molecular identifiers for immune sequencing clone quantification. This CDR3 region has 11 residues. V dropped 8 bases and J dropped 14 bases, with 13 bases sitting between them. Naive CD8 T cells, phenotype CD8+CD4-CCR7+CD45RA+, were sorted. TCRdb reanalysed the PCR reads using MiXCR and keeps one entry per CDR3 protein. The sample includes 460,000 or so distinct CDR3 sequences, approximately 25% of them seen just once. The origin of this receptor is a human donor in good health. Some libraries in this study had Jurkat cell RNA spiked in. Specimen: naive CD8+ T cells from blood, with Jurkat cell RNA spiked in. Documented subset: FACS-sorted CD8+CD4-CCR7+CD45RA+ naive T cells. V usage is TRBV12-3 or TRBV12-4 and J usage is TRBJ1-6; D is perhaps TRBD1 (6 bases). CDR3 residues: CASGPGTSLHF. The CDR3 DNA follows: TGTGCCAGCGGTCCCGGGACATCCCTCCACTTT.